Below are 21 T cell receptor beta chains sequenced from a single sample in a study of OX40 agonist ivuxolimab in advanced cancers. Only in-frame clones appear in the TCRdb table, and some are missing; sequencing was by immunoSEQ multiplex PCR. The sample holds 95,000 to 150,000 clones, just over 90% seen once. The sequencing here drew on CD4+ or CD8+ T cells sorted from blood, taken in a trial of the OX40 agonist ivuxolimab. Receptors were obtained from an adult with an advanced solid tumor such as melanoma, head and neck, liver or kidney cancer.

This clone was observed a single time. The chain recombines TRBV9 with TRBJ2-7; TRBD1 might be the D (6 bases). Germline CDR1 reads SGDLS; CDR2 reads YYNGEE. V was pared by 3 bases and J by 5 bases, with 21 bases between. CDR3 size: 16 residues. CDR3 protein: CASSDRARGAGHEQYF. In DNA form, the CDR3 reads TGTGCCAGCAGCGATAGGGCCAGGGGCGCAGGGCACGAGCAGTACTTC.

As DNA, the CDR3 is TGTGCCAGCAGCTTAGGAGGGGGCAGGGGGGCCTACGAGCAGTACTTC. This encodes CASSLGGGRGAYEQYF. The chain joins TRBV7-8 to TRBJ2-7, with a possible D match to TRBD1 (7 bases). V was trimmed by 1 base and J by 2 bases, leaving 15 bases between them. Germline values: CDR1 SGHVS, CDR2 FQNEAQ. The CDR3 spans 16 residues.

The CDR3 is CASSTGRGVEAFF. For the CDR3, the DNA is TGTGCCAGTAGTACAGGGAGAGGAGTTGAAGCTTTCTTT. The rearrangement uses TRBV19 and TRBJ1-1; D may be TRBD1 (5 bases). CDR1 LNHDA and CDR2 SQIVND come from the germline V gene (reference sequence). The CDR3 spans 13 residues. Between the trimmed V and J ends, which lost 4 bases and 7 bases, there was a span of 13 bases.

The rearrangement uses TRBV6-4 and TRBJ1-6, with 9 bases that match TRBD1. Trimming removed 10 bases from V and 7 bases from J; junction bases left unmatched: 5. The CDR3 consists of 13 residues. Germline V lookup: CDR1 MRHNA, CDR2 SNTAGT. CDR3 bases: TGTGCCAAACAGGGGGCCAACAATTCACCCCTCCACTTT. Translated, it gives CAKQGANNSPLHF.

This clone was recorded only once. The chain joins TRBV5-1 to TRBJ2-1; TRBD1 matches 7 bases. Unmatched junction bases numbered 7, after V lost 1 base and J lost 9 bases. The CDR3 covers 14 residues. Germline V lookup: CDR1 SGHRS, CDR2 YFSETQ. CDR3 amino acids: CASSLSQGVGEQFF. The CDR3 DNA reads as TGCGCCAGCAGCTTGTCCCAGGGGGTGGGTGAGCAGTTCTTC.

The chain combines TRBV6-5 with TRBJ2-3, with 7 bases lining up with TRBD1. This CDR3 region has 15 residues. CDR1 is MNHEY, CDR2 SVGAGI, per germline. V gave up 6 bases and J gave up 4 bases; unmatched junction bases: 10. The DNA of the CDR3 is TGTGCCAGCAGACCCCAGGGGGTATCGGCAGATACGCAGTATTTT. Translation gives CASRPQGVSADTQYF.

The chain recombines TRBV6-6 with TRBJ1-6, with 7 bases matching TRBD1. The germline CDR1 and CDR2 sequences are MNHNY and SVGAGI (reference sequence). Losses at the gene ends were 5 bases for V and 7 bases for J; bases not matched to a gene: 5. This CDR3 spans 14 amino acids. CDR3 in DNA: TGTGCCAGCAGTGTTGGACAGGCAAATTCACCCCTCCACTTT. It codes for CASSVGQANSPLHF.

DNA for the CDR3: TGTGCCAGCAGGAGCCGGGAGCGAACCGGGGAGCTGTTTTTT. It encodes CASRSRERTGELFF. The V call is TRBV2, the J call TRBJ2-2; maybe TRBD2 (6 bases). The CDR3 extends over 14 amino acids. From germline, CDR1 is SNHLY and CDR2 FYNNEI. Trimming left V 6 bases short and J 5 bases short, with 13 bases between.

Details on this clone: Other DNA variants within this sample encode the same CDR3. The rearrangement links TRBV7-2 to TRBJ2-4, with a tentative D call TRBD1 (5 bases). This CDR3 has 12 amino acids. With 5 bases removed from V and 6 bases from J, the gap between germline ends came to 8 bases. Germline lookup yields CDR1 SGHTA and CDR2 FQGNSA. The CDR3 nucleotides are TGTGCCAGCAGCCCAGACAGAAACATTCAGTACTTC. Translated: CASSPDRNIQYF. The full variable domain, with the rest looked up from reference TRBV7-2 and TRBJ2-4, is GAGVSQSPSNKVTEKGKDVELRCDPISGHTALYWYRQSLGQGLEFLIYFQGNSAPDKSGLPSDRFSAERTGGSVSTLTIQRTQQEDSAVYLCASSPDRNIQYFGAGTRLSVL.

This sequence joins TRBV6-6 and TRBJ1-1; D is undetermined. CDR1 is MNHNY and CDR2 is SVGAGI in the germline V gene (reference sequence). V lost 7 bases to trimming and J lost 1 base, with 10 bases between them. The CDR3 contains 13 residues. The CDR3: CASTPQENTEAFF. In DNA, the CDR3 is TGTGCCAGCACCCCTCAGGAGAACACTGAAGCTTTCTTT.

As to this clone: Other DNA sequences from this sample encode an identical CDR3 as well. The CDR3 region is CASSITSGSSYEQYF. As DNA, the CDR3 is TGTGCCAGTAGTATAACTAGCGGGAGCTCCTACGAGCAGTACTTC. The rearrangement links TRBV19 to TRBJ2-7, with 11 bases that match TRBD2. Germline CDR1 reads LNHDA; CDR2 reads SQIVND (reference sequence). The CDR3 runs 15 residues. V lost 2 bases, J lost 0 bases, and 0 bases stayed unmatched. The whole variable domain, remainder taken from reference TRBV19 and TRBJ2-7, is DGGITQSPKYLFRKEGQNVTLSCEQNLNHDAMYWYRQDPGQGLRLIYYSQIVNDFQKGDIAEGYSVSREKKESFPLTVTSAQKNPTAFYLCASSITSGSSYEQYFGPGTRLTVT.

The chain combines TRBV7-2 with TRBJ1-3; D gene unclear. CDR3 length equals 18 residues. The germline gives CDR1 SGHTA, CDR2 FQGNSA. The V gene lost 1 base and the J gene lost 2 bases, with 18 bases spanning the gap. CDR3 nucleotide sequence: TGTGCCAGCAGCTTAGACATGGTTGTGCGCCGCGCTGGAAACACCATATATTTT. Translation: CASSLDMVVRRAGNTIYF. The full variable domain, completed using reference TRBV7-2 and TRBJ1-3, is GAGVSQSPSNKVTEKGKDVELRCDPISGHTALYWYRQSLGQGLEFLIYFQGNSAPDKSGLPSDRFSAERTGGSVSTLTIQRTQQEDSAVYLCASSLDMVVRRAGNTIYFGEGSWLTVV.

The rearrangement links TRBV9 to TRBJ2-5, with D perhaps given as TRBD1 or TRBD2 (5 bases each). Germline CDR1 reads SGDLS; CDR2 reads YYNGEE. Trimming stripped 0 bases from V and 0 bases from J, with 12 bases between. The CDR3 consists of 16 residues. CDR3 DNA sequence: TGTGCCAGCAGCGTAGATTCAGGGAGCTACCAAGAGACCCAGTACTTC. This sequence encodes CASSVDSGSYQETQYF. Filled out from reference TRBV9 and TRBJ2-5, the complete variable domain reads DSGVTQTPKHLITATGQRVTLRCSPRSGDLSVYWYQQSLDQGLQFLIQYYNGEERAKGNILERFSAQQFPDLHSELNLSSLELGDSALYFCASSVDSGSYQETQYFGPGTRLLVL.

This chain joins TRBV2 and TRBJ2-5; the match to TRBD2 covers 7 bases. V lost 8 bases to trimming and J lost 4 bases; unmatched junction nucleotides: 13. Germline lookup yields CDR1 SNHLY and CDR2 FYNNEI. CDR3 length equals 15 residues. This chain's CDR3 is CASLQAGIFGETQYF. CDR3 in DNA: TGTGCCAGCCTCCAAGCGGGAATCTTCGGAGAGACCCAGTACTTC.

The rearrangement uses TRBV7-9 and TRBJ1-2; no definite D call. CDR3 size: 13 residues. Trimming took off 3 bases at V and 5 bases at J, with 10 bases between the two ends. The germline CDR1 and CDR2 sequences are SEHNR and FQNEAQ (reference sequence). The DNA of the CDR3 is TGTGCCAGCAGCTTTGGGGTCCGATATGGCTACACCTTC. Encoded protein: CASSFGVRYGYTF.

The CDR3 nucleotides are TGTGCCAGCAGTCCCCGGGGTCGGGGCACAGATACGCAGTATTTT. Translating gives CASSPRGRGTDTQYF. The rearrangement uses TRBV28 and TRBJ2-3; possibly TRBD2 for D (5 bases). The germline V and J ends were trimmed by 5 bases and 1 base, with 13 bases remaining between them. Germline V gene sequence: CDR1 MDHEN, CDR2 SYDVKM. The CDR3 spans 15 residues.

The chain has TRBV5-6 and TRBJ2-7, with 9 bases that match TRBD1. The CDR3 consists of 16 residues. V shed 4 bases, J shed 2 bases, and the junction held 10 bases outside the gene matches. Germline assignment: CDR1 SGHDT and CDR2 YYEEEE. The CDR3 nucleotides are TGTGCCAGCAGCCCCGTCCCGGGACAGGGAGCCTACGAGCAGTACTTC. Translating gives CASSPVPGQGAYEQYF.

This chain uses TRBV6-1 with TRBJ1-6; the match to TRBD1 covers 9 bases. Trimming at V came to 4 bases and at J to 2 bases, leaving 15 bases not matched to a gene. The CDR3 is 20 residues long. Looked up from germline, CDR1 is MNHNS and CDR2 is SASEGT. CDR3 nucleotides: TGTGCCAGCAGTGTCCTTCCCGGGACAGGGAGTCGGGCCTATAATTCACCCCTCCACTTT. It yields the protein CASSVLPGTGSRAYNSPLHF.

This clone was detected once. The V gene is TRBV6-1, the J gene TRBJ2-5; no reliable D call. The CDR3 has 12 residues. With 6 bases removed from V and 5 bases from J, the gap between germline ends came to 10 bases. CDR1 and CDR2 (germline): MNHNS, SASEGT. The chain's CDR3 is CASRQVGETQYF. In DNA, the CDR3 is TGTGCCAGCAGGCAGGTAGGGGAGACCCAGTACTTC.

This chain joins TRBV4-1 and TRBJ1-1; TRBD1 might be the D (6 bases). This CDR3 spans 16 amino acids. CDR1 is MGHRA and CDR2 is YSYEKL in the germline V gene. V dropped 1 base and J dropped 5 bases, with 17 bases sitting between them. The CDR3 is CASSQVLYGGATEAFF. The CDR3 coding sequence is TGCGCCAGCAGCCAAGTTCTGTACGGGGGCGCGACTGAAGCTTTCTTT.

V is TRBV18 and J is TRBJ2-3; D may be TRBD2 (6 bases). CDR3 length: 15 amino acids. Germline V gene lookup returns CDR1 KGHSH and CDR2 LQKENI. Trimming pared 6 bases from V and 4 bases from J, leaving 17 bases between. The CDR3 nucleotides read TGTGCCAGCTCCCTGGACTACGGTTCGGCAGATACGCAGTATTTT. This codes for CASSLDYGSADTQYF.